This T cell receptor beta chain was recorded in a study of T cell responses to AZD1222 COVID-19 vaccine. The overall study: The study pooled second doses at about 4 or about 12 weeks.

This CDR3 has 16 residues. The germline V gene has CDR1 MNHNY and CDR2 SVGAGI (reference sequence). V was pared by 5 bases and J by 1 base, with 15 bases between. Here immunoSEQ multiplex PCR was the method, and the copy in TCRdb shows in-frame clones only, minus some. This table holds under 200,000 clones, approximately 90% found once. General study points: CD4 TCRs associated with vaccination spanned spike, dominating at 160-218 and 743-854. Scientists sampled the repertoires only once the peak T cell response had passed.

Remarks on this clone: Antigen: not known.

This chain connects TRBV6-6 to TRBJ1-3; D possibly corresponds to TRBD1 (6 bases). The sequences come from peripheral blood, collected on day 0 of AZD1222 vaccination. This TCR derives from an adult in good health. CDR3 region: CASSIEKTGSGNTIYF. The CDR3 DNA reads as TGTGCCAGCAGTATCGAAAAGACAGGATCTGGAAACACCATATATTTT.